One TCR beta chain is described in this entry. This sample is part of a study of blood T cell repertoires in COVID-19. Ages ranged from roughly 18 to 100 years, with residence in 20 to 30 US areas. The study assigned cohorts using participant-reported clinical history. CDR3 length: 14 amino acids. V shed 2 bases, J shed 6 bases, and the junction held 3 bases outside the gene matches. The germline V gene encodes CDR1 ENHRY and CDR2 SYGVKD. Original handling: Scientists estimated how many nucleated cells there were by amplifying reference gene primers. Profiled with immunoSEQ multiplex PCR; TCRdb holds only in-frame clones, not every one. V and J calls plus clone size are reproduced from that table; the DNA served to infer D and trimming. This sample has around 270,000 clones, with roughly 88% found just once.

Sequenced input: PBMCs or T cells enriched from blood (not recorded which). The source of this sequence is a woman aged 40-49 years who had been exposed to COVID-19. The chain joins TRBV10-3 to TRBJ2-1, with 8 bases that match TRBD2. The CDR3 is CAISEGAGVNEQFF. The CDR3 nucleotides read TGTGCCATCAGTGAGGGAGCGGGAGTCAATGAGCAGTTCTTC.